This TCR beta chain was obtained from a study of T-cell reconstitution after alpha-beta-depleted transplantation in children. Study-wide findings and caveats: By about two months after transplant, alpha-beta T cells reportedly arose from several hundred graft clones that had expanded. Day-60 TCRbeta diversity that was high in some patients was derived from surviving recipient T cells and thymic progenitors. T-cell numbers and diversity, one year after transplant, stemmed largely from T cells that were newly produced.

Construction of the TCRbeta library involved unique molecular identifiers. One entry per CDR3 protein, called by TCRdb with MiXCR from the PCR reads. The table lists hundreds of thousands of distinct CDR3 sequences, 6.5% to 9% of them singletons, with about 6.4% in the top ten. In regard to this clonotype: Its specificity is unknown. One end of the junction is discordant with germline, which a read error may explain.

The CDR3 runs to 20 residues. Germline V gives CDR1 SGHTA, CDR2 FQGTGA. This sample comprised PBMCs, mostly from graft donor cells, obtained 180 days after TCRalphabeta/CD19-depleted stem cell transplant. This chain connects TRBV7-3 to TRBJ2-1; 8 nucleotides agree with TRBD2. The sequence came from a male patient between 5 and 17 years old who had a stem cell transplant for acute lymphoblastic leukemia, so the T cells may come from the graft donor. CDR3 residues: CASSLTGHGAAGDSYNEQFF. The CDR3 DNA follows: TGTGCCAGCAGCCTAACCGGACATGGGGCAGCGGGGGACTCCTACAATGAGCAGTTCTTC.